The clone carrying this T cell receptor (beta chain) was seen only once. These data belong to a study of blood T cell repertoires in COVID-19. The protocol was immunoSEQ multiplex PCR, while the TCRdb copy is restricted to in-frame clones and leaves out a portion. The data hold just under 300,000 clones, with around 86% observed a single time. Germline CDR1 and CDR2: SGHRS and YFSETQ. Trimming removed 0 bases from V and 9 bases from J; junction bases left unmatched: 7. This CDR3 comprises 14 residues. Material for sequencing was peripheral blood. The chain links TRBV5-1 to TRBJ2-7, with TRBD1 identical over 9 bases. The sequence was obtained from a man in his sixties or seventies with acute or convalescent COVID-19. This chain's CDR3 is CASSLGTGDIGQYF. The CDR3 DNA sequence: TGCGCCAGCAGCTTGGGGACAGGGGATATAGGGCAGTACTTC.